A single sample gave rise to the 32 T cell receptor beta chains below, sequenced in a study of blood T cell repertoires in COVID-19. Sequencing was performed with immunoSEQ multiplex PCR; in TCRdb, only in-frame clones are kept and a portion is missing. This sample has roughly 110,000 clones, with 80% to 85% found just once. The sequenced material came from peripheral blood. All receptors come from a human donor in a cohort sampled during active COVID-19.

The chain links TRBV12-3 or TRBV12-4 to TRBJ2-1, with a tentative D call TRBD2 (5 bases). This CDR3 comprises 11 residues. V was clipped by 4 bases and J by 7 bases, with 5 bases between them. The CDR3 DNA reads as TGTGCCAGCAGTTCGGGGAATGAGCAGTTCTTC. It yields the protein CASSSGNEQFF.

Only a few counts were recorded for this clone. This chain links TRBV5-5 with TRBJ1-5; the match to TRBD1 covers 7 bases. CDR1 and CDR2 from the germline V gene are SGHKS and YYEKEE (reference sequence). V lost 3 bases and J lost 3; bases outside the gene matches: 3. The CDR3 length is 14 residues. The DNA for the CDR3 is TGTGCCAGCAGCTGGGGACAGAACAATCAGCCCCAGCATTTT. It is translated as CASSWGQNNQPQHF. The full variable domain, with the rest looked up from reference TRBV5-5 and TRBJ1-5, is DAGVTQSPTHLIKTRGQQVTLRCSPISGHKSVSWYQQVLGQGPQFIFQYYEKEERGRGNFPDRFSARQFPNYSSELNVNALLLGDSALYLCASSWGQNNQPQHFGDGTRLSIL.

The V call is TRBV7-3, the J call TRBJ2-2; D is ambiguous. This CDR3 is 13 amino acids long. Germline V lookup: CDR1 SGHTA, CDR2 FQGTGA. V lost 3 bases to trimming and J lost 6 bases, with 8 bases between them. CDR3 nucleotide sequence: TGTGCCAGCAGCTTGGGTCAGGCCGGGGAGCTGTTTTTT. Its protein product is CASSLGQAGELFF.

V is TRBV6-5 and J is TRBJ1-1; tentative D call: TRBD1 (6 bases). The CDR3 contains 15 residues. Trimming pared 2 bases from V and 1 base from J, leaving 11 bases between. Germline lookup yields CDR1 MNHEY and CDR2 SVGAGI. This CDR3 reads CASSYLQGGNTEAFF. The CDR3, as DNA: TGTGCCAGCAGTTACCTACAGGGTGGGAACACTGAAGCTTTCTTT.

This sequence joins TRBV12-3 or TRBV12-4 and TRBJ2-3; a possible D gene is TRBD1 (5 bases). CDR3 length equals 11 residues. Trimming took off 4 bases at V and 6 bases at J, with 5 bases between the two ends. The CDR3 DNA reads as TGTGCCAGCAGTTACAGGGATACGCAGTATTTT. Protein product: CASSYRDTQYF.

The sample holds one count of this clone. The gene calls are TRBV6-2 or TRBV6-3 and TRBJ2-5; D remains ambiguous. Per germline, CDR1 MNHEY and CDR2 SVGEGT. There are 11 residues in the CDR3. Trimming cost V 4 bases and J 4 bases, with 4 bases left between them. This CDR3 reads CASSLIETQYF. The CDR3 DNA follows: TGTGCCAGCAGTTTAATAGAGACCCAGTACTTC.

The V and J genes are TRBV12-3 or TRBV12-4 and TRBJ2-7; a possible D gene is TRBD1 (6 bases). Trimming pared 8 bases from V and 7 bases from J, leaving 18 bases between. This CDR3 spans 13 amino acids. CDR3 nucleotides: TGTGCCAGCGGCTTACAGGGTTCAGGAGAGCAGTACTTC. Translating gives CASGLQGSGEQYF.

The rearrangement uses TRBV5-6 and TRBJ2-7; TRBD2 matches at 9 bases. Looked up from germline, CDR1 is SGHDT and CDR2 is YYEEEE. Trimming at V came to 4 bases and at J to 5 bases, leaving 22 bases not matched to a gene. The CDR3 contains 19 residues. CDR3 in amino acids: CASSTPRGPTSGWGDEQYF. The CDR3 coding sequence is TGTGCCAGCAGCACCCCGCGGGGACCCACTAGCGGGTGGGGGGACGAGCAGTACTTC.

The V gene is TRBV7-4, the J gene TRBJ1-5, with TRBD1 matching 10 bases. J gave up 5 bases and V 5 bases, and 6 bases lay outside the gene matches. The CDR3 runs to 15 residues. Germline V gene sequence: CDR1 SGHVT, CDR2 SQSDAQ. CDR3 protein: CASSPGDRGYQPQHF. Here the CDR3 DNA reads TGTGCCAGCAGCCCGGGGGACAGGGGATATCAGCCCCAGCATTTT.

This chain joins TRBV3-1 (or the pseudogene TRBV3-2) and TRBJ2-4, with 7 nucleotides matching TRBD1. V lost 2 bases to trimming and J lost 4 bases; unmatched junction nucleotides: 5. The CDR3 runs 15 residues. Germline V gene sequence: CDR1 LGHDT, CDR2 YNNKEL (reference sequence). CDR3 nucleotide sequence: TGTGCCAGCAGCCAATTATCGGGACAGAAAAACATTCAGTACTTC. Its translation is CASSQLSGQKNIQYF.

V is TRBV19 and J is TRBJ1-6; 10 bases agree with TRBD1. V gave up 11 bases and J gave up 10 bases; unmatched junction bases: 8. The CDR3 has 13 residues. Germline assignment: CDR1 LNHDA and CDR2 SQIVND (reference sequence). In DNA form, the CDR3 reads TGTGCCTCCGAGGACAGGGGGGGCTCACCCCTCCACTTT. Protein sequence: CASEDRGGSPLHF.

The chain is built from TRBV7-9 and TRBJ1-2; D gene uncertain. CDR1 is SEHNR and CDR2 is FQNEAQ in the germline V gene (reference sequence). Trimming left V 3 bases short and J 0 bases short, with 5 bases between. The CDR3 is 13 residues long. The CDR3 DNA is TGTGCCAGCAGCTTGGAGGCTAACTATGGCTACACCTTC. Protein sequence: CASSLEANYGYTF. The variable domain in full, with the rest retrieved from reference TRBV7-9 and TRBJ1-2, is DTGVSQNPRHKITKRGQNVTFRCDPISEHNRLYWYRQTLGQGPEFLTYFQNEAQLEKSRLLSDRFSAERPKGSFSTLEIQRTEQGDSAMYLCASSLEANYGYTFGSGTRLTVV.

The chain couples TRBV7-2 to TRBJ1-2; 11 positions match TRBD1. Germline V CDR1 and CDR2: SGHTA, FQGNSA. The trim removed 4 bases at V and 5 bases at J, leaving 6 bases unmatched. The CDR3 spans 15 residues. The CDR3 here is CASSSGQGALYGYTF. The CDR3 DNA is TGTGCCAGCAGCTCAGGACAGGGGGCGTTGTATGGCTACACCTTC.

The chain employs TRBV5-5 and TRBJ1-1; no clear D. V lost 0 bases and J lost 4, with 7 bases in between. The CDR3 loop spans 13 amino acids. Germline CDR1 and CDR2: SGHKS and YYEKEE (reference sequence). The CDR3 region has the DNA TGTGCCAGCAGCTTGGGCGGGAGCACTGAAGCTTTCTTT. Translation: CASSLGGSTEAFF.

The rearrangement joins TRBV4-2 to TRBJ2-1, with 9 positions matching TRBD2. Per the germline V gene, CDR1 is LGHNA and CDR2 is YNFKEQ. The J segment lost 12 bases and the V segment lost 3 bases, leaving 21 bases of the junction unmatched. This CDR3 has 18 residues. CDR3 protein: CASSQGRSGSMGNIVQFF. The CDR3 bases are TGTGCCAGCAGCCAGGGTCGTAGCGGGAGTATGGGGAACATCGTGCAGTTCTTC.

Written as DNA, the CDR3 is TGTGCTAGTTCAGGGCTTAACACCGGGGAGCTGTTTTTT. Encoded protein: CASSGLNTGELFF. The chain employs TRBV7-7 and TRBJ2-2, with D maybe TRBD1 (5 bases). The CDR3 is made up of 13 amino acids. Looked up from germline, CDR1 is SSHAT and CDR2 is FNYEAQ (reference sequence).

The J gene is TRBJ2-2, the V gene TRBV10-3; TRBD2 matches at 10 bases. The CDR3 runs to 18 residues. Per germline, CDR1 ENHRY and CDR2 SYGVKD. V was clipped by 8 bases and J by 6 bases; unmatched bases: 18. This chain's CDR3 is CAIGDPTLAGVGAGELFF. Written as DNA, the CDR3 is TGTGCCATCGGGGATCCGACCCTAGCGGGAGTAGGGGCCGGGGAGCTGTTTTTT.

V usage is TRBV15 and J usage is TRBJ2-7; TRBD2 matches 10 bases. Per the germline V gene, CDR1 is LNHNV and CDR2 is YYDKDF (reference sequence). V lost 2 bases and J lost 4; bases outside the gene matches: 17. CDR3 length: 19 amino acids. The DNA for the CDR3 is TGTGCCACCAGCAGACCCGAGGAGGGGCTAGCGGGAGCTCTTTACGAGCAGTACTTC. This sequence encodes CATSRPEEGLAGALYEQYF. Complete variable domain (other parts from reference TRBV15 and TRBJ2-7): DAMVIQNPRYQVTQFGKPVTLSCSQTLNHNVMYWYQQKSSQAPKLLFHYYDKDFNNEADTPDNFQSRRPNTSFCFLDIRSPGLGDTAMYLCATSRPEEGLAGALYEQYFGPGTRLTVT.

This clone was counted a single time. CDR3 nucleotide sequence: TGCGCCAGCAGCGTCTGGCGGGGCCAAGAGACCCAGTACTTC. Translating it yields CASSVWRGQETQYF. The gene calls are TRBV4-3 and TRBJ2-5; D possibly corresponds to TRBD2 (6 bases). V was trimmed by 5 bases and J by 1 base, leaving 11 bases between them. The germline V gene encodes CDR1 LGHNA and CDR2 YSLEER. The CDR3 extends over 14 amino acids.

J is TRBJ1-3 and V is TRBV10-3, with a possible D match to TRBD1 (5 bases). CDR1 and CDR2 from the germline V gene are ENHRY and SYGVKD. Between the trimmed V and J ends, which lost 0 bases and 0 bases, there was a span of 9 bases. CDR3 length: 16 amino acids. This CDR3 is CAISESLGPSGNTIYF. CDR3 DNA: TGTGCCATCAGTGAGTCTTTGGGGCCCTCTGGAAACACCATATATTTT.

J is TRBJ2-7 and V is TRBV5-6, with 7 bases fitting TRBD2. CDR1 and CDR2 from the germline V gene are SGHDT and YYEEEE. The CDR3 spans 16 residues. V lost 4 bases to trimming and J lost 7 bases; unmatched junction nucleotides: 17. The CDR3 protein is CASSRWGSGYYGEQYV. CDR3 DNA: TGTGCCAGCAGCCGTTGGGGTAGCGGGTACTACGGTGAGCAGTACGTC.

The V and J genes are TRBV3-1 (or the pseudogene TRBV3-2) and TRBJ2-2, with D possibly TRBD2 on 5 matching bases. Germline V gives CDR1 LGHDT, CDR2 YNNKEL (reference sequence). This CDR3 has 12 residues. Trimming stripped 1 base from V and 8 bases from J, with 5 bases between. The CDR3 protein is CASSQGRGELFF. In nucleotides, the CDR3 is TGTGCCAGCAGCCAAGGGAGGGGGGAGCTGTTTTTT.

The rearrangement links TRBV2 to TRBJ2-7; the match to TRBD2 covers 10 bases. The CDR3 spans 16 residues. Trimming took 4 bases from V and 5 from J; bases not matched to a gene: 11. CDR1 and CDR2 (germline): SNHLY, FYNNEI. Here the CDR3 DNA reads TGTGCCAGCAGTGCAACACAAGCGGGAGGGCATAACGAGCAGTACTTC. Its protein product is CASSATQAGGHNEQYF. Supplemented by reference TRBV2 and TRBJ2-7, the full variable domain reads EPEVTQTPSHQVTQMGQEVILRCVPISNHLYFYWYRQILGQKVEFLVSFYNNEISEKSEIFDDQFSVERPDGSNFTLKIRSTKLEDSAMYFCASSATQAGGHNEQYFGPGTRLTVT.

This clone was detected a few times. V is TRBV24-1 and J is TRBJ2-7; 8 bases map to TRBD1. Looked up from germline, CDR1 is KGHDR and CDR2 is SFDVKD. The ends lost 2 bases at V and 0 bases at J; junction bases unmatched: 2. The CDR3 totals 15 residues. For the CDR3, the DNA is TGTGCCACCAGTGATTCCGGACAGGGCTCCTACGAGCAGTACTTC. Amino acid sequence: CATSDSGQGSYEQYF.

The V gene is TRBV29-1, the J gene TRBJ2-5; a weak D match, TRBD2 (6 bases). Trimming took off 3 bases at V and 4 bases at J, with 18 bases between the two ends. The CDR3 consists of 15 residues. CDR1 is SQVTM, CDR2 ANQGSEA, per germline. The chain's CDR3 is CSVEPRDFALETQYF. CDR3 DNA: TGCAGCGTTGAGCCCCGGGACTTCGCCCTAGAGACCCAGTACTTC.

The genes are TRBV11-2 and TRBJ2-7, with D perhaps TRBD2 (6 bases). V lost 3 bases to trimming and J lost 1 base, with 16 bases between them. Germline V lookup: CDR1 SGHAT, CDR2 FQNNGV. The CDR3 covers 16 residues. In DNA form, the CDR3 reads TGTGCCAGCAGCTTTGGTGGTGGGGACTCGTCCTACGAGCAGTACTTC. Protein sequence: CASSFGGGDSSYEQYF. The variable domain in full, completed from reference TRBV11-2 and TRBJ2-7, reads EAGVAQSPRYKIIEKRQSVAFWCNPISGHATLYWYQQILGQGPKLLIQFQNNGVVDDSQLPKDRFSAERLKGVDSTLKIQPAKLEDSAVYLCASSFGGGDSSYEQYFGPGTRLTVT.

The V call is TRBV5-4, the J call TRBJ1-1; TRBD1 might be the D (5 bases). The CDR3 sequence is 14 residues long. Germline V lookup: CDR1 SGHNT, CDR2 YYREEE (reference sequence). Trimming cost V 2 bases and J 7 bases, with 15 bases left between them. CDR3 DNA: TGTGCCAGCAGCTTAATGGGTCCCCAGGGTGAAGCTTTCTTT. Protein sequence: CASSLMGPQGEAFF.

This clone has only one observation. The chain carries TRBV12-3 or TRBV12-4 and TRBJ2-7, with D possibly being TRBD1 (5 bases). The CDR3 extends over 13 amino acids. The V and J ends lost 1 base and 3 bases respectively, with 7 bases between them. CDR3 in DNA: TGTGCCAGCAGTTTAGGGACAAACTACGAGCAGTACGTC. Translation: CASSLGTNYEQYV.

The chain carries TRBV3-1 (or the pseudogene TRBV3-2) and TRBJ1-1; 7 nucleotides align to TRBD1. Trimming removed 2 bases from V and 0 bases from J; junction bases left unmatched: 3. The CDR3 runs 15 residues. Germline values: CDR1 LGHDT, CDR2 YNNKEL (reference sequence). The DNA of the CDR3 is TGTGCCAGCAGCCAACAGGGACAGCTGAACACTGAAGCTTTCTTT. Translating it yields CASSQQGQLNTEAFF.

The CDR3, as DNA: TGTGCCAGCAGCGTGACAGGGTTAGAGACCCAGTACTTC. Translated: CASSVTGLETQYF. The V gene is TRBV9, the J gene TRBJ2-5, with 7 bases that match TRBD1. The CDR3 has 13 residues. Losses at the gene ends were 2 bases for V and 4 bases for J; bases not matched to a gene: 2. Germline CDR1 and CDR2: SGDLS and YYNGEE.

DNA for the CDR3: TGTGCCAGCACGGCGCGGATTTTCACCGGGGAGCTGTTTTTT. It translates to CASTARIFTGELFF. The chain has TRBV5-8 and TRBJ2-2; D is undetermined. Germline CDR1 reads SGHTS; CDR2 reads YDEGEE. V lost 6 bases and J 4 bases, leaving 13 bases between the germline ends. There are 14 residues in the CDR3.

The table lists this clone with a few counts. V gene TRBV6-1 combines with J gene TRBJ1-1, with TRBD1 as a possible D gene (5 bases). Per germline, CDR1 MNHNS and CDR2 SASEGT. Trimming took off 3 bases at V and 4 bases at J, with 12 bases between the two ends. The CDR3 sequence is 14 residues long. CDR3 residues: CASSEGLDGTEAFF. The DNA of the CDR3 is TGTGCCAGCAGTGAGGGGCTTGACGGCACTGAAGCTTTCTTT.